The 19 T cell receptor beta chains in this list originate from one sample, sequenced in a study of CD8+ T cells in alopecia areata. Specified treatment: oral pan-JAK inhibitor, 5-10 mg twice daily. Investigators isolated RNA and reverse transcribed it into cDNA to act as the sequencing template. Libraries were prepared by immunoSEQ multiplex PCR; TCRdb keeps only in-frame clonotypes and omits some of them. The sample shows under 150,000 clones, approximately 51% of them seen only once. The input for sequencing was CD4+ T cells sorted from blood, taken at week 24, from a patient treated with tofacitinib. Receptor source: a human donor with alopecia areata.

Sample share makes this clone medium-sized. This chain connects TRBV4-1 to TRBJ2-3, with D uncertain. From germline, CDR1 is MGHRA and CDR2 YSYEKL. The CDR3 sequence is 16 residues long. Trimming left V 1 base short and J 2 bases short, with 13 bases between. CDR3 bases: TGCGCCAGCAGCCAAGTAAATCTGGTCGTCACAGATACGCAGTATTTT. Its protein product is CASSQVNLVVTDTQYF.

This sequence joins TRBV15 and TRBJ2-3, with TRBD1 matching 9 bases. This CDR3 spans 14 amino acids. In germline, CDR1 is LNHNV, CDR2 YYDKDF (reference sequence). The V segment lost 8 bases and the J segment 4 bases; nucleotides outside the gene matches: 7. CDR3 region: CATGQGQESDTQYF. DNA for the CDR3: TGTGCCACCGGACAGGGGCAAGAATCAGATACGCAGTATTTT.

The J gene is TRBJ2-3, the V gene TRBV6-5; D is ambiguous. CDR3 length: 12 residues. Germline V gene lookup returns CDR1 MNHEY and CDR2 SVGAGI. Between the trimmed V and J ends, which lost 5 bases and 7 bases, there was a span of 10 bases. CDR3 coding DNA: TGTGCCAGCAGTACTCCTAAGAATACGCAGTATTTT. Amino acid sequence: CASSTPKNTQYF.

This clone was observed a handful of times. The chain has TRBV7-8 and TRBJ1-6; tentative D call: TRBD1 (5 bases). This CDR3 is built from 14 residues. The V end lost 3 bases, the J end lost 8 bases, and 11 bases lay between the germline ends. CDR1 and CDR2 from the germline V gene are SGHVS and FQNEAQ. CDR3 sequence (DNA): TGTGCCAGCAGCTTTACCGGGGCGTATTCACCCCTCCACTTT. This codes for CASSFTGAYSPLHF.

This clone has just a few counts. V usage is TRBV5-1 and J usage is TRBJ1-4, with D maybe TRBD1 (5 bases). The CDR3 length is 13 residues. V lost 4 bases, J lost 7 bases, and 11 bases lay in between. Germline V gene data show CDR1 as SGHRS and CDR2 as YFSETQ. CDR3 amino acids: CASSRGGSEKLFF. DNA for the CDR3: TGCGCCAGCAGCAGGGGAGGAAGTGAAAAACTGTTTTTT.

The chain links TRBV30 to TRBJ2-7; the D gene could be TRBD1 or TRBD2 (5 bases each). Germline V gene lookup returns CDR1 GTSNPN and CDR2 SVGIG (reference sequence). The CDR3 loop spans 15 amino acids. The V and J ends lost 1 base and 7 bases respectively, with 20 bases between them. The CDR3 loop reads CAWSGRDRVSGEQYF. The DNA for the CDR3 is TGTGCCTGGAGTGGCCGGGACCGGGTTTCTGGTGAGCAGTACTTC.

This clone was recorded a few times. The chain links TRBV25-1 to TRBJ2-7; 8 nucleotides match TRBD2. The CDR3 has 13 residues. Germline CDR1 and CDR2: MGHDK and SYGVNS. Trimming at V came to 5 bases and at J to 5 bases, leaving 5 bases not matched to a gene. The CDR3 region is CASSLAGRNEQYF. In DNA form, the CDR3 reads TGTGCCAGCAGTTTAGCGGGGAGGAACGAGCAGTACTTC.

The J gene is TRBJ2-5, the V gene TRBV6-5; no clear D gene. CDR1 is MNHEY and CDR2 is SVGAGI in the germline V gene. Trimming took off 6 bases at V and 4 bases at J, with 12 bases between the two ends. The length of the CDR3 is 13 residues. CDR3 coding DNA: TGTGCCAGCAGCCACTCCGAGGCAGAGACCCAGTACTTC. It codes for CASSHSEAETQYF.

The CDR3, as DNA: TGCGCCAGCAGCCTCCAGGGTGGCGAGAACGAGCAGTACTTC. Translating gives CASSLQGGENEQYF. The chain has TRBV5-1 and TRBJ2-7; D is perhaps TRBD1 (5 bases). The length of the CDR3 is 14 residues. Germline V CDR1 and CDR2: SGHRS, YFSETQ. V lost 4 bases and J 5 bases, leaving 16 bases between the germline ends.

V gene TRBV27 combines with J gene TRBJ2-7; 8 nucleotides match TRBD1. The length of the CDR3 is 15 residues. V trimming: 0 bases; J trimming: 6 bases; junction bases outside the gene matches: 7. The germline V gene has CDR1 MNHEY and CDR2 SMNVEV (reference sequence). DNA of the CDR3: TGTGCCAGCAGTTTATCGGACAGGGAGAGGCGCGAGCAGTACTTC. Amino acids: CASSLSDRERREQYF.

The gene calls are TRBV7-2 and TRBJ1-1; D unresolved. The germline CDR1 and CDR2 sequences are SGHTA and FQGNSA. This CDR3 comprises 11 residues. V was clipped by 2 bases and J by 8 bases, with 6 bases between them. DNA for the CDR3: TGTGCCAGCAGCTTATTTGGGGAAGCTTTCTTT. Translation: CASSLFGEAFF.

The rearrangement links TRBV7-2 to TRBJ2-5, with TRBD2 matching 10 bases. V gave up 1 base and J gave up 5 bases; unmatched junction bases: 13. Germline-derived CDR1 and CDR2 are SGHTA and FQGNSA. The CDR3 extends over 18 amino acids. CDR3 nucleotide sequence: TGTGCCAGCAGCTTAGGATTGCTAGCGGGGGAAGGGTTGGAGACCCAGTACTTC. It encodes CASSLGLLAGEGLETQYF.

The rearrangement uses TRBV2 and TRBJ2-3; D possibly corresponds to TRBD1 (6 bases). CDR3 length equals 15 residues. Trimming took 11 bases from V and 2 from J, leaving 20 bases between them. The germline V gene encodes CDR1 SNHLY and CDR2 FYNNEI. The CDR3 here is CAGIQSGTSTDTQYF. In DNA, the CDR3 is TGTGCCGGAATCCAATCCGGGACATCCACAGATACGCAGTATTTT.

This clone was detected once. The rearrangement links TRBV7-2 to TRBJ2-5, with unresolved D. CDR1 SGHTA and CDR2 FQGNSA come from the germline V gene. This CDR3 has 14 residues. Trimming removed 5 bases at V and 5 bases at J, with 15 bases between. The CDR3 is CASSPSLDAETQYF. CDR3 in DNA: TGTGCCAGCAGCCCTTCGTTGGACGCGGAGACCCAGTACTTC.

The chain employs TRBV5-1 and TRBJ2-2; 10 nucleotides line up with TRBD1. Germline assignment: CDR1 SGHRS and CDR2 YFSETQ. V shed 6 bases, J shed 5 bases, and the junction held 7 bases outside the gene matches. CDR3 length: 15 residues. CDR3: CASNRGQGRTGELFF. The DNA of the CDR3 is TGCGCCAGCAATCGGGGACAGGGGCGAACCGGGGAGCTGTTTTTT.

This clone was observed a handful of times. This rearrangement joins TRBV7-2 to TRBJ2-2; 7 bases align to TRBD1. Germline-derived CDR1 and CDR2 are SGHTA and FQGNSA. Unmatched junction bases numbered 3, after V lost 5 bases and J lost 0 bases. CDR3 size: 15 residues. The CDR3, as DNA: TGTGCCAGCAGCCAGGGACAGCCGAACACCGGGGAGCTGTTTTTT. Translating it yields CASSQGQPNTGELFF.

The V call is TRBV7-2, the J call TRBJ2-7, with 8 bases aligning to TRBD1. The ends lost 1 base at V and 2 bases at J; junction bases unmatched: 4. This CDR3 spans 15 amino acids. The germline CDR1 and CDR2 sequences are SGHTA and FQGNSA. The CDR3, as DNA: TGTGCCAGCAGCTTAGAAGGGACAGGCGCCTACGAGCAGTACTTC. Its translation is CASSLEGTGAYEQYF.

V usage is TRBV2 and J usage is TRBJ2-3, with a tentative D call TRBD2 (6 bases). The germline V gene encodes CDR1 SNHLY and CDR2 FYNNEI. V was clipped by 7 bases and J by 6 bases, with 14 bases between them. This CDR3 is 13 amino acids long. The chain's CDR3 is CASTREEEDTQYF. DNA of the CDR3: TGTGCCAGCACGCGGGAAGAGGAGGATACGCAGTATTTT.

The chain has TRBV5-6 and TRBJ2-5; D gene ambiguous. Between the trimmed V and J ends, which lost 2 bases and 2 bases, there was a span of 7 bases. Per the germline V gene, CDR1 is SGHDT and CDR2 is YYEEEE. This CDR3 comprises 13 residues. The CDR3 region is CASSFSPQETQYF. The CDR3 DNA reads TGTGCCAGCAGCTTTTCCCCACAAGAGACCCAGTACTTC.